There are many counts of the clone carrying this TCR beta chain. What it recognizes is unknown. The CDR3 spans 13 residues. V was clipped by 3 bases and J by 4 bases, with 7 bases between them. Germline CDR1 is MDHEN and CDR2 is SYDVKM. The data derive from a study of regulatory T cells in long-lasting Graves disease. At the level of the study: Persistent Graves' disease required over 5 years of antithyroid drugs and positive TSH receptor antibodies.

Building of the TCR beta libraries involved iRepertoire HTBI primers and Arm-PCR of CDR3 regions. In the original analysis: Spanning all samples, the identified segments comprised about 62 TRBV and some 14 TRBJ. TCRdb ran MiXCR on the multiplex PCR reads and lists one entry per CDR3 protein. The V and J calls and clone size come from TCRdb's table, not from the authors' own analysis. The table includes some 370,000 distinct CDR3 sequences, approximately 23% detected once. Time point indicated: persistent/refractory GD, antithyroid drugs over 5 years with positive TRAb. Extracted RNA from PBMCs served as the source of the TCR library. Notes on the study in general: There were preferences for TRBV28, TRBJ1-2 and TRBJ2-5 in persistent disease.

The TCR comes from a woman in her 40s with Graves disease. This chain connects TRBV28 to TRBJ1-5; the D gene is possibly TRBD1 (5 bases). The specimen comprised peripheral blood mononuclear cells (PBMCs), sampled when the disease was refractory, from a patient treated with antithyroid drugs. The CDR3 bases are TGTGCCAGCAGTTTCAGGGATAATCAGCCCCAGCATTTT. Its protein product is CASSFRDNQPQHF. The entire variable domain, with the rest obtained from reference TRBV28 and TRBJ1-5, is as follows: DVKVTQSSRYLVKRTGEKVFLECVQDMDHENMFWYRQDPGLGLRLIYFSYDVKMKEKGDIPEGYSVSREKKERFSLILESASTNQTSMYLCASSFRDNQPQHFGDGTRLSIL.